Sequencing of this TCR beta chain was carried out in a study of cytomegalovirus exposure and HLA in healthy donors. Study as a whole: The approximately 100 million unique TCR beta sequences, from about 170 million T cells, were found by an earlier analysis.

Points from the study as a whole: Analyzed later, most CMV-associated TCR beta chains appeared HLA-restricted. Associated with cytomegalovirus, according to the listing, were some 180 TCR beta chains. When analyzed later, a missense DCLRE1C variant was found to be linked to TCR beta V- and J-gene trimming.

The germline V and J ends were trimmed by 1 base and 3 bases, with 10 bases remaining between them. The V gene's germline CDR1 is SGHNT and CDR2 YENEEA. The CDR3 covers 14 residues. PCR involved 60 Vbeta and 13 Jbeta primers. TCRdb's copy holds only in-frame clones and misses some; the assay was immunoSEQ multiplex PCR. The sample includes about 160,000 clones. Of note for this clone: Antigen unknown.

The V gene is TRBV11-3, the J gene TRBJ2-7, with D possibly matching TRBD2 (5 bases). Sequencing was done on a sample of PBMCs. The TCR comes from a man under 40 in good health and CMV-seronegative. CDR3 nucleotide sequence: TGTGCCAGCAGCTTAGTCGACTACAACTACGAGCAGTACTTC. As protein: CASSLVDYNYEQYF.